Below are 30 T cell receptor beta chains sequenced from a single sample in a study of blood T cells in healthy people across ages. A second PCR of roughly 7 to 11 cycles used a sample-barcoded 5' primer and a J-beta primer mix. TCRdb re-called the 5' RACE reads with MiXCR, one entry per CDR3 protein. The sample records about 780,000 distinct CDR3 sequences, 46% being singletons. The sample was blood. These receptors all stem from a man older than 75 in good health.

The chain recombines TRBV9 with TRBJ2-7; a possible D gene is TRBD2 (6 bases). The CDR3 is 14 residues long. Germline V gene lookup returns CDR1 SGDLS and CDR2 YYNGEE. The V end was cut by 0 bases, the J end by 4 bases, with 11 bases between. CDR3 nucleotide sequence: TGTGCCAGCAGCGTAGCGGGAGAGAAGTACGAGCAGTACTTC. Translating it yields CASSVAGEKYEQYF.

V usage is TRBV28 and J usage is TRBJ2-4, with 8 bases aligning to TRBD2. Per germline, CDR1 MDHEN and CDR2 SYDVKM. The CDR3 has 14 amino acids. V was pared by 2 bases and J by 6 bases, with 3 bases of the junction left unmatched. DNA for the CDR3: TGTGCCAGCAGTTTAGCGGGAGGTCCAAACATTCAGTACTTC. This sequence encodes CASSLAGGPNIQYF.

This clonotype was seen a handful of times. One end of the junction varies from germline; a read error may be responsible. The V and J genes are TRBV28 and TRBJ1-6; TRBD1 matches at 11 bases. The CDR3 extends over 17 amino acids. Germline V gives CDR1 MDHEN, CDR2 SYDVKM. CDR3 region: CTSSFSRDRGLNSPLHF. The CDR3 nucleotides are TGTACCAGCAGTTTCAGTAGGGACAGGGGGTTAAATTCACCCCTCCACTTT. The full variable domain, rest sourced from reference TRBV28 and TRBJ1-6, is DVKVTQSSRYLVKRTGEKVFLECVQDMDHENMFWYRQDPGLGLRLIYFSYDVKMKEKGDIPEGYSVSREKKERFSLILESASTNQTSMYLCTSSFSRDRGLNSPLHFGNGTRLTVT.

This clonotype was seen only a few times. The V and J genes are TRBV29-1 and TRBJ2-5; weak D call: TRBD1 (5 bases). The CDR3 totals 13 residues. The V end lost 5 bases, the J end lost 4 bases, and 14 bases lay between the germline ends. Germline V gene data show CDR1 as SQVTM and CDR2 as ANQGSEA. As DNA, the CDR3 is TGCAGCGTTACGACAGCGACGGGAGAGACCCAGTACTTC. Translated, it gives CSVTTATGETQYF.

This rearrangement joins TRBV20-1 to TRBJ2-3; D is unresolved. Germline V lookup: CDR1 DFQATT, CDR2 SNEGSKA (reference sequence). The CDR3 runs 15 residues. The V gene lost 0 bases and the J gene lost 4 bases, with 14 bases spanning the gap. CDR3 protein: CSAREALTKADTQYF. CDR3 in DNA: TGCAGTGCTAGAGAGGCCTTAACGAAGGCAGATACGCAGTATTTT.

The chain is built from TRBV2 and TRBJ2-7; D may correspond to TRBD1 or TRBD2 (5 bases each). The length of the CDR3 is 14 residues. V lost 4 bases, J lost 6 bases, and 16 bases lay in between. The germline V gene encodes CDR1 SNHLY and CDR2 FYNNEI. The CDR3 DNA is TGTGCCAGCAGTGGGCCCGTGTCAGGGAGCGAGCAGTACTTC. The encoded protein is CASSGPVSGSEQYF.

The rearrangement joins TRBV6-5 to TRBJ2-1, with 7 bases matching TRBD1. The V gene's germline CDR1 is MNHEY and CDR2 SVGAGI. The V segment lost 1 base and the J segment 1 base; nucleotides outside the gene matches: 7. The CDR3 loop spans 17 amino acids. CDR3 residues: CASSYLPGQISYNEQFF. The CDR3 DNA follows: TGTGCCAGCAGTTACTTACCGGGACAGATTTCCTACAATGAGCAGTTCTTC.

V is TRBV6-5 and J is TRBJ2-7, with a tentative D call TRBD2 (7 bases). The length of the CDR3 is 14 residues. The V gene's germline CDR1 is MNHEY and CDR2 SVGAGI. Trimming left V 6 bases short and J 1 base short, with 13 bases between. The CDR3, as DNA: TGTGCCAGCAGGAACAGGGAGGGATCCTACGAGCAGTACTTC. Translated, it gives CASRNREGSYEQYF.

In this sample, this clonotype turned up a few times. This chain joins TRBV4-2 and TRBJ2-2; 14 bases are shared with TRBD2. This CDR3 is built from 17 residues. J gave up 4 bases and V 0 bases, and 1 base lay outside the gene matches. Germline V lookup: CDR1 LGHNA, CDR2 YNFKEQ. The CDR3 sequence is CASSQEGLAGVTGELFF. In DNA, the CDR3 is TGTGCCAGCAGCCAAGAGGGACTAGCGGGAGTCACCGGGGAGCTGTTTTTT.

This clonotype was seen a handful of times. This chain connects TRBV24-1 to TRBJ2-3; 10 bases fit TRBD2. There are 16 residues in the CDR3. V lost 5 bases, J lost 2 bases, and 6 bases stayed unmatched. Germline lookup yields CDR1 KGHDR and CDR2 SFDVKD. CDR3 sequence reads: CATSGASGSHTDTQYF. In DNA form, the CDR3 reads TGTGCCACCAGTGGGGCTAGCGGGAGCCACACAGATACGCAGTATTTT.

This clonotype showed up many times. The chain joins TRBV20-1 to TRBJ2-5, with D unresolved. The CDR3 spans 9 residues. Germline-derived CDR1 and CDR2 are DFQATT and SNEGSKA (reference sequence). The CDR3: CRTQETQYF. Here the CDR3 DNA reads TGCAGAACGCAAGAGACCCAGTACTTC.

The chain is built from TRBV6-1 and TRBJ1-1; possibly TRBD1 for D (6 bases). The CDR3 length is 13 residues. CDR1 is MNHNS, CDR2 SASEGT, per germline. Trimming pared 5 bases from V and 7 bases from J, leaving 14 bases between. The CDR3 is CASSLPIQGEAFF. Here the CDR3 DNA reads TGTGCCAGCAGTCTACCTATACAGGGTGAAGCTTTCTTT.

The rearrangement links TRBV10-3 to TRBJ2-1; D gene ambiguous. From germline, CDR1 is ENHRY and CDR2 SYGVKD. CDR3 length equals 15 residues. Trimming cost V 0 bases and J 5 bases, with 11 bases left between them. The CDR3 nucleotides read TGTGCCATCAGTGAGTCCCGGACCCCCAACAATGAGCAGTTCTTC. Protein sequence: CAISESRTPNNEQFF.

In this sample, this clonotype turned up a few times. The rearrangement joins TRBV5-1 to TRBJ2-5; TRBD2 matches at 9 bases. V lost 4 bases to trimming and J lost 2 bases; unmatched junction nucleotides: 6. The CDR3 covers 15 residues. The germline V gene has CDR1 SGHRS and CDR2 YFSETQ. CDR3: CASSLGGLAQETQYF. The CDR3 bases are TGCGCCAGCAGCCTGGGCGGACTAGCGCAAGAGACCCAGTACTTC.

The V call is TRBV6-2 or TRBV6-3, the J call TRBJ1-2; D remains unclear. V dropped 10 bases and J dropped 4 bases, with 19 bases sitting between them. Germline V gives CDR1 MNHEY, CDR2 SVGEGT. The CDR3 loop spans 14 amino acids. The CDR3 coding sequence is TGTGCCACCCGCCGGGCCAGCGACGTCTATGGCTACACCTTC. Amino acid sequence: CATRRASDVYGYTF.

This clonotype was counted only a few times. The genes are TRBV5-1 and TRBJ2-5; possible D gene TRBD1, 7 bases. This CDR3 is built from 14 residues. Germline V gene lookup returns CDR1 SGHRS and CDR2 YFSETQ. The ends were cut back, 0 bases at V and 5 bases at J, with 11 bases in the middle. DNA for the CDR3: TGCGCCAGCAGCTTGGAACAGGGGAGGGAGACCCAGTACTTC. It is translated as CASSLEQGRETQYF.

This chain joins TRBV20-1 and TRBJ2-3; tentatively, D is TRBD1 or TRBD2 (5 bases each). The V gene's germline CDR1 is DFQATT and CDR2 SNEGSKA (reference sequence). The CDR3 loop spans 15 amino acids. Trimming removed 5 bases from V and 6 bases from J, with 21 bases in between. Here the CDR3 reads CSAEETGRRADTQYF. CDR3 DNA sequence: TGCAGTGCTGAAGAAACGGGACGAAGAGCTGATACGCAGTATTTT.

Only one count was recorded for this clonotype. The gene calls are TRBV12-3 or TRBV12-4 and TRBJ2-3; the match to TRBD2 covers 7 bases. J was trimmed by 11 bases and V by 4 bases; bases with no gene match: 18. This CDR3 region has 16 residues. The DNA of the CDR3 is TGTGCCAGCAGTTCCCCTAGCGGAAGGGCAGTAGATGTGCAGTATTTT. This gives the protein CASSSPSGRAVDVQYF.

The rearrangement uses TRBV27 and TRBJ2-7, with D possibly being TRBD1 (6 bases). This CDR3 region has 14 residues. Germline-derived CDR1 and CDR2 are MNHEY and SMNVEV (reference sequence). V lost 6 bases and J lost 7, with 19 bases in between. The CDR3 coding sequence is TGTGCCAGCAGGGATACAGGGTTACGGGGTGAGCAGTACTTC. Translation: CASRDTGLRGEQYF.

The rearrangement links TRBV6-6 to TRBJ2-3; unclear D gene. Trimming removed 2 bases at V and 4 bases at J, with 10 bases between. Germline V gives CDR1 MNHNY, CDR2 SVGAGI (reference sequence). This CDR3 spans 14 amino acids. The CDR3 loop is CASSYPILADTQYF. CDR3 bases: TGTGCCAGCAGTTACCCGATTTTAGCAGATACGCAGTATTTT.

This clonotype has a count of ten or more. A much larger clone differs by one base, so this may be a read error. The chain joins TRBV29-1 to TRBJ2-5; 13 bases line up with TRBD2. The CDR3 runs to 13 residues. After removal of 4 bases from V and 11 bases from J, the junction contained 7 bases not matched to a gene. Germline CDR1 SQVTM, CDR2 ANQGSEA. The DNA of the CDR3 is TGCAGCGTTGCCGGGACTAGCGGGATTGAGCAGTACTTC. Residues: CSVAGTSGIEQYF.

The gene calls are TRBV9 and TRBJ2-3, with D possibly being TRBD1 (5 bases). Germline CDR1 is SGDLS and CDR2 is YYNGEE. The CDR3 extends over 15 amino acids. The germline V and J ends were trimmed by 0 bases and 6 bases, with 14 bases remaining between them. CDR3 loop: CASSVGQSISDTQYF. CDR3 DNA: TGTGCCAGCAGCGTAGGACAGTCAATTTCCGATACGCAGTATTTT.

V and J are TRBV2 and TRBJ2-1, with 13 bases matching TRBD2. The DNA end is a closer match to TRBJ2-7, so the J assignment may be wrong. The CDR3 contains 16 residues. Germline CDR1 reads SNHLY; CDR2 reads FYNNEI. CDR3 nucleotides: TGTGCCAGTAAACGGACTAGCGGGAGCTCCTACAATGAGCAGTACTTC. Its protein is CASKRTSGSSYNEQYF.

The genes are TRBV20-1 and TRBJ2-3; 8 bases are a match to TRBD1. The CDR3 length is 14 residues. In germline, CDR1 is DFQATT, CDR2 SNEGSKA (reference sequence). Unmatched junction bases numbered 8, after V lost 5 bases and J lost 4 bases. CDR3 bases: TGCAGTGCTCCTAAGACAGGGGTTCCAGATACGCAGTATTTT. Protein: CSAPKTGVPDTQYF.

This clonotype was detected a few times. This rearrangement joins TRBV20-1 to TRBJ2-4; possible D gene TRBD2, 6 bases. The end of the DNA fits TRBJ2-5 better, so the J call may be wrong. CDR1 and CDR2 from the germline V gene are DFQATT and SNEGSKA (reference sequence). This CDR3 is built from 14 residues. This CDR3 is CSARAVGGVETQYF. The CDR3 DNA sequence: TGCAGTGCTAGAGCTGTAGGAGGGGTGGAGACCCAGTACTTC.

The gene calls are TRBV2 and TRBJ2-3; D remains ambiguous. Germline V CDR1 and CDR2: SNHLY, FYNNEI. V was trimmed by 1 base and J by 5 bases, leaving 19 bases between them. This CDR3 has 17 amino acids. CDR3 sequence reads: CASSEDEWSGWLDTQYF. The CDR3, as DNA: TGTGCCAGCAGTGAAGATGAGTGGTCGGGCTGGCTAGATACGCAGTATTTT.

The chain employs TRBV20-1 and TRBJ2-3, with a possible D match to TRBD2 (6 bases). V lost 1 base and J 2 bases, leaving 10 bases between the germline ends. This CDR3 comprises 14 residues. Germline CDR1 reads DFQATT; CDR2 reads SNEGSKA (reference sequence). The DNA for the CDR3 is TGCAGTGCTAGAGCGGGAGTCCCCACAGATACGCAGTATTTT. The encoded protein is CSARAGVPTDTQYF.

The chain is built from TRBV6-6 and TRBJ2-4, with TRBD2 as a possible D gene (6 bases). The DNA end is a closer match to TRBJ2-7, so the J assignment may be wrong. This CDR3 region has 15 residues. Germline V gene sequence: CDR1 MNHNY, CDR2 SVGAGI (reference sequence). The CDR3 DNA reads as TGTGCCAGCAGTTACGGGGACTCATATATCTACGAGCAGTACTTC. It translates to CASSYGDSYIYEQYF.

The chain employs TRBV29-1 and TRBJ2-7; D gene ambiguous. CDR1 is SQVTM and CDR2 is ANQGSEA in the germline V gene. The CDR3 loop spans 11 amino acids. Trimming took off 7 bases at V and 2 bases at J, with 9 bases between the two ends. The CDR3 loop is CSGAEAYEQYF. CDR3 bases: TGCAGCGGCGCAGAGGCCTACGAGCAGTACTTC.

The rearrangement joins TRBV3-1 to TRBJ1-1; D not resolved. CDR1 is LGHDT and CDR2 is YNNKEL in the germline V gene (reference sequence). Trimming left V 4 bases short and J 4 bases short, with 16 bases between. The CDR3 runs 15 residues. CDR3 bases: TGTGCCAGCAGCCCCTCCGGCATGGCGGGCACTGAAGCTTTCTTT. It translates to CASSPSGMAGTEAFF.